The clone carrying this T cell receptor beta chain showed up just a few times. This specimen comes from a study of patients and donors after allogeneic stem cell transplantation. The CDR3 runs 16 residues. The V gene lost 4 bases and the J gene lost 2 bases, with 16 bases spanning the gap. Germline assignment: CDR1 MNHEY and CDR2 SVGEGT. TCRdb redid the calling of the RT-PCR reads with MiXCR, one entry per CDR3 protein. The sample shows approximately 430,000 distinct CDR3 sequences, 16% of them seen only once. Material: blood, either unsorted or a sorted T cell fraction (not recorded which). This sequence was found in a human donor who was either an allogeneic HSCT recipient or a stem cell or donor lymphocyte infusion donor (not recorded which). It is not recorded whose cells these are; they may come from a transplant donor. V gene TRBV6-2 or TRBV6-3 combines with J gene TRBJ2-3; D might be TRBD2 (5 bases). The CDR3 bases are TGTGCCAGCAGTTCGCCTGGGGAGACTCTCACAGATACGCAGTATTTT. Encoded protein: CASSSPGETLTDTQYF.